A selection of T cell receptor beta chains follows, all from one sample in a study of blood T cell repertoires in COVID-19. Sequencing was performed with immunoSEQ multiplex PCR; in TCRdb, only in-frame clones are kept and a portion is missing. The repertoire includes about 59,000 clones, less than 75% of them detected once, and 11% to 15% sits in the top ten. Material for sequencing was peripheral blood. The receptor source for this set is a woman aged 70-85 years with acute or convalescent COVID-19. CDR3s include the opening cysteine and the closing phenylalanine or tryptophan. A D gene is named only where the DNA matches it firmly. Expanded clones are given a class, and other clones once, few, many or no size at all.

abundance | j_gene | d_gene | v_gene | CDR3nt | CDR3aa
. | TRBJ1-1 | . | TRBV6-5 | TGTGCCAGCAGTCGAAGCGGAAACACTGAAGCTTTCTTT | CASSRSGNTEAFF
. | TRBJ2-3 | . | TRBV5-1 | TGCGCCAGCAGCTTGGTGAAGATGCGGGATACGCAGTATTTT | CASSLVKMRDTQYF
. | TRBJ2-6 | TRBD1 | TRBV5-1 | TGCGCCAGCAGCGGGACAGAATCTGGGGCCAACGTCCTGACTTTC | CASSGTESGANVLTF
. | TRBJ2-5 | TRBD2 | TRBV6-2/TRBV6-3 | TGTGCCAGCAGCATAAGCGGGGGGCGAGAGACCCAGTACTTC | CASSISGGRETQYF
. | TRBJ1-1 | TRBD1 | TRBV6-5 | TGTGCCAGTTACCCGGGACAGGGTACCCCCCAGGGAGCTTTCTTT | CASYPGQGTPQGAFF
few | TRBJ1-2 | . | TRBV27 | TGTGCCAGTACTACTAGGGTTGGGAGTAGCTATGGCTACACCTTC | CASTTRVGSSYGYTF
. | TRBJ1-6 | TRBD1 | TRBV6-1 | TGTGCCAGCAGTGATCAGGGGGCGAGGTCACCCCTCCACTTT | CASSDQGARSPLHF
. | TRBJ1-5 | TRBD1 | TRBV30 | TGTGCCTGGAGTGTACTTACAGGGGCCAGCAATCAGCCCCAGCATTTT | CAWSVLTGASNQPQHF
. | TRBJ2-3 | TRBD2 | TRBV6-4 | TGTGCCAGCGGGCGGGGGGGCCGCACAGATACGCAGTATTTT | CASGRGGRTDTQYF
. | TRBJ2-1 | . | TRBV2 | TGTGCCAGCAGGCGGGACAGCGGCCAATACAATGAGCAGTTCTTC | CASRRDSGQYNEQFF
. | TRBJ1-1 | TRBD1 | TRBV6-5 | TGTGCCAGCAGTTACCAAACAGGGGGTCGGACTGAAGCTTTCTTT | CASSYQTGGRTEAFF
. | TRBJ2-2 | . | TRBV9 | TGTGCCTCCTCTGGGGCTAACACCGGGGAGCTGTTTTTT | CASSGANTGELFF
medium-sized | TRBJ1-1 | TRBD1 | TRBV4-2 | TGTGCCAGCAGCCAAGATTCAGGGGGCCTTGGTCGAACAACTGAAGCTTTCTTT | CASSQDSGGLGRTTEAFF
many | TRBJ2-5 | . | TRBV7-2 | TGTGCCAGCAGCCACCGGACTGAACAAGAGACCCAGTACTTC | CASSHRTEQETQYF
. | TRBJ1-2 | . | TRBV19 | TGTGCCAGTAGTAATAGGGGGGGGGCGGGCTATGGCTACACCTTC | CASSNRGGAGYGYTF
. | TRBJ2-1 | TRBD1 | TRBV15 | TGTGCCATCAGAGGGACAGGCTACAATGAGCAGTTCTTC | CAIRGTGYNEQFF
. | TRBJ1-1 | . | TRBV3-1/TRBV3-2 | TGTGCCAGCAGCCCCTCGGGGAGGGGGGCGCGAGCTTTCTTT | CASSPSGRGARAFF
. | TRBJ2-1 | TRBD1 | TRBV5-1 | TGCGCCAGCAGCCATCCGGGACAGGGAGGTGAGCAGTTCTTC | CASSHPGQGGEQFF
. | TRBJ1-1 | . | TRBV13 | TGTGCCAGCAGCTTGGGGCCAGGGGAAGGAACTGAAGCTTTCTTT | CASSLGPGEGTEAFF
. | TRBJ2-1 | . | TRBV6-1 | TGTGCCAGCAGCGAAGAACAGGGCTATGAGCAGTTCTTC | CASSEEQGYEQFF
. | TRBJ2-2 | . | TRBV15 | TGTGCCACCAGCAGAGAGGGACACCTCACCGGGGAGCTGTTTTTT | CATSREGHLTGELFF
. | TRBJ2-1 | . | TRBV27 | TGTGCCAGCAGTTTACCACAGGGAAAGCAGTTCTTC | CASSLPQGKQFF
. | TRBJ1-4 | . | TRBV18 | TGTGCCAGCTCACCACCTGGGGCAGGCGCTAATGAAAAACTGTTTTTT | CASSPPGAGANEKLFF
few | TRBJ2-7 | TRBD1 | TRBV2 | TGTGCCAGCAGTGAAGAGGGACAGGGGTTCCACGAGCAGTACTTC | CASSEEGQGFHEQYF
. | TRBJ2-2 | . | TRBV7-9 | TGTGCCAGCAGCCCCCAGGCCGGCACCGGGGAGCTGTTTTTT | CASSPQAGTGELFF